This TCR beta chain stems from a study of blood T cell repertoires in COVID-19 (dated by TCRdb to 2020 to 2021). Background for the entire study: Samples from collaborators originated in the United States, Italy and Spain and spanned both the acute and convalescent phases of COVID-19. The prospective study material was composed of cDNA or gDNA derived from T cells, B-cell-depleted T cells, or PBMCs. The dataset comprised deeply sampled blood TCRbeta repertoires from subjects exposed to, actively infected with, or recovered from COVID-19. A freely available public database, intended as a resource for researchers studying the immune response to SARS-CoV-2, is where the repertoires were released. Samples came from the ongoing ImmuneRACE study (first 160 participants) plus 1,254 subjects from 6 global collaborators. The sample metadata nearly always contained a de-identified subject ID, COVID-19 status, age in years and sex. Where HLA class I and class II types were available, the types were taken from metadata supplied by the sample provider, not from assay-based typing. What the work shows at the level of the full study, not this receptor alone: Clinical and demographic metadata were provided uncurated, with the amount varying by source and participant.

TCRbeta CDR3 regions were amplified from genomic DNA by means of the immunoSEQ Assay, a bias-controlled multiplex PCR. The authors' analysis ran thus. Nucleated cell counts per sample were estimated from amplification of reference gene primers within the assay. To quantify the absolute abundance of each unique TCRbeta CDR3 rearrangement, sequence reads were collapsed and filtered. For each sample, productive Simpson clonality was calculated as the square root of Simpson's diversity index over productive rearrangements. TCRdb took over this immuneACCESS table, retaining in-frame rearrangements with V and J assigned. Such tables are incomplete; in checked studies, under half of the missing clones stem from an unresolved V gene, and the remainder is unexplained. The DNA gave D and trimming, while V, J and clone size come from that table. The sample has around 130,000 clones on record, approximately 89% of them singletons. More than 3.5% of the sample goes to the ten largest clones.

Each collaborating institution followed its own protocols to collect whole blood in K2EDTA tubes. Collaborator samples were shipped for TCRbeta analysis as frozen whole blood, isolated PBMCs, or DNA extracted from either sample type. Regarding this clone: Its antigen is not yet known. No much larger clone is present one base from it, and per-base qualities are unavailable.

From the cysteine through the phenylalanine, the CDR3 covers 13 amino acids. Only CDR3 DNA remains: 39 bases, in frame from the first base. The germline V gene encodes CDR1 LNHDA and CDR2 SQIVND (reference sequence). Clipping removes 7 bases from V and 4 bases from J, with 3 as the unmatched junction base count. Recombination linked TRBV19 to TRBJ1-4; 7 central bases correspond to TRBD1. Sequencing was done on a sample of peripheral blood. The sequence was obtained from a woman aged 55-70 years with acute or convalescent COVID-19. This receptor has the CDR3 CASKGQNNEKLFF. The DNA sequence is TGTGCCAGTAAGGGACAGAATAATGAAAAACTGTTTTTT.